This T cell receptor (beta chain) was identified during a study of CD8+ T cells in alopecia areata. General study points: Scalp repertoires also include resident alphabeta T cells from normal skin.

It was from PBMCs that CD4+ and CD8+ T cells were sorted. Comments on this clone: Its antigen is unidentified.

Sequencing relied on a cDNA template that was reverse transcribed from extracted RNA. Clones were read by immunoSEQ multiplex PCR, and TCRdb kept only the in-frame ones, dropping some. This table has approximately 120,000 clones, around 50% appearing once. CDR3 size: 13 residues. CDR1 SGHDT and CDR2 YYEEEE come from the germline V gene. The germline V and J ends were trimmed by 4 bases and 7 bases, with 15 bases remaining between them. This receptor was identified in a human donor with alopecia areata. The rearrangement joins TRBV5-6 to TRBJ2-7, with D perhaps TRBD1 (6 bases). The sample comprised NKG2D-low CD8+ T cells sorted from blood. The CDR3 sequence: CASSLQGPGEQYF. The CDR3 DNA reads TGTGCCAGCAGCCTACAGGGTCCTGGAGAGCAGTACTTC.